The clone carrying this T cell receptor (beta chain) has at least ten counts. Its target is not known. Hyperthyroidism patients were newly diagnosed, had disease duration under 2 months, and were aged 18 to 65 years. Those patients with uncontrolled infection, other autoimmune disease, pregnancy or lactation were excluded. From around 11 ml of fresh peripheral blood, PBMCs were isolated. Deletions cut 1 base from V and 3 bases from J, with 13 bases between. CDR1 is DFQATT, CDR2 SNEGSKA, per germline (reference sequence). This CDR3 region has 14 residues. The entry originates in a study of T cells in Graves' hyperthyroidism and ophthalmopathy. RNA transcripts served as the template for amplifying TCR beta CDR3 regions. With the HTBI primer set, the TCR CDR3 went through a first round of RT-PCR. One entry per CDR3 protein, called by TCRdb with MiXCR from the multiplex PCR reads. Of some 700,000 distinct CDR3 sequences listed, approximately 15% were seen once; the top ten hold around 16%.

Study-wide results and limits: Among thyroid clonotypes expanded above 0.001, most also appeared in blood.

Sequencing used blood. The source is a man in his fifties with Graves' hyperthyroidism. This chain links TRBV20-1 with TRBJ2-7; D is perhaps TRBD1 (6 bases). The CDR3 is CSARVQGLFYEQYF. The CDR3 DNA sequence: TGCAGTGCTAGAGTACAGGGCCTTTTCTACGAGCAGTACTTC.